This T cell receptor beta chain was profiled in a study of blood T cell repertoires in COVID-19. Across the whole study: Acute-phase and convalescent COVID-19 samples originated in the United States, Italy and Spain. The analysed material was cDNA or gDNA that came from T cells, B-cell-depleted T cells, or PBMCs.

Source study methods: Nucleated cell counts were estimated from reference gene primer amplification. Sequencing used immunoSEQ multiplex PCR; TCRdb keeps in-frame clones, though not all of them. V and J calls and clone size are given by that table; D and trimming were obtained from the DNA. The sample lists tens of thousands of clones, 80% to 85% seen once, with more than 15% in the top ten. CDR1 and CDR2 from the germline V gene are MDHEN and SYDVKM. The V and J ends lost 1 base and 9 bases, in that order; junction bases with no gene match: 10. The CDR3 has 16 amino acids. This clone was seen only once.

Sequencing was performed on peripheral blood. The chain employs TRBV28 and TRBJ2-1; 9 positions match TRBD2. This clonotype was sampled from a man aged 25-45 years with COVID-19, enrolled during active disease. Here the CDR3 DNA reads TGTGCCAGCAGTTTATCGACTAGCGGAAGGAGGGGTGAGCAGTTCTTC. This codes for CASSLSTSGRRGEQFF.